This T cell receptor (beta chain) was recovered during a study of cytomegalovirus exposure and HLA in healthy donors. Findings and caveats of the study: Rarity characterized most TCR sequences, yet some public TCRs appeared in many donors.

Remarks on this clone: What it recognizes is unknown.

Here immunoSEQ multiplex PCR was the method, and the copy in TCRdb shows in-frame clones only, minus some. This table has about 160,000 clones, about 86% appearing once. While the first cohort had 600 to 850 subjects, the donors belonged to the separate validation cohort of over a hundred subjects. The CDR3 is 16 residues long. V was cut by 3 bases and J by 1 base, with 15 bases left in between. Germline V lookup: CDR1 MGHRA, CDR2 YSYEKL. Sequencing input: PBMCs. V gene TRBV4-1 combines with J gene TRBJ1-1, with D tentatively TRBD1 (6 bases). This clonotype was obtained from a woman aged 18-35 years in good health and CMV-seronegative. CDR3 DNA: TGCGCCAGCAGCCAGTCGGAAGGCAGGGGGAACACTGAAGCTTTCTTT. Translating gives CASSQSEGRGNTEAFF.